This T cell receptor (beta chain) was captured by sequencing in a study of vaccination effects on CD4 cells after COVID-19. Across the study: The median interval between the second dose and post-vaccine sampling was 72 days. General study points: After vaccination of healthy people, only 1 of 255 vaccine-induced clones cross-reacted with common cold coronaviruses. Few convalescent patients were studied, and early post-infection samples were lacking.

Investigators separated out CD4+ T cells once approximately 9 days of culture had passed. Each person got two doses of an mRNA SARS-CoV-2 vaccine, BNT162b2 or mRNA-1273. Replacing half the medium with IL-2 medium was done on days 3 and 7. This clone has just a few counts. Its antigen is currently unknown. The table came from immunoSEQ multiplex PCR; TCRdb's copy has only in-frame clones and leaves some out. The sample consists of tens of thousands of clones, around 85% of them appearing once. In germline, CDR1 is SGHDT, CDR2 YYEEEE. The CDR3 is 13 amino acids. The V end lost 1 base, the J end lost 1 base, and 5 bases lay between the germline ends.

Source: CD4+ T cells from PBMCs cultured without peptide, taken after COVID-19 vaccination. J is TRBJ1-1 and V is TRBV5-6; the D is unclear. This receptor was identified in a human donor who received a COVID-19 vaccine. CDR3 sequence (DNA): TGTGCCAGCAGCTTGCGGCCGAACACTGAAGCTTTCTTT. As protein: CASSLRPNTEAFF.